The next 16 T cell receptor beta chains were all read from a single sample in a study of beta chain features in type 1 diabetes (dated by TCRdb to 2017 to 2018). What the study reported, not specific to this receptor: Type 1 diabetes patients showed a moderate but significant shortening of TCRB CDR3 length in all four CD4+ subsets.

The method was the immunoSEQ multiplex PCR assay. The High Capacity cDNA Reverse Transcription Kit was used to reverse transcribe all of the isolated RNA, meaning that expressed TCRB transcripts were what got sequenced. TCRdb carries this immuneACCESS record with in-frame sequences only. Its versions omit some clonotypes, under half of them owing to an unresolved V gene in the studies checked, with the rest unexplained. This sample has 600,000 to 700,000 clones in its table, and roughly 13% of those were observed once. The ten largest account for less than 0.025% of the sample. Antigens of these TCRs are unknown. Sequencing used naive CD4+ T cells from blood. This sample's cell subset or site label indicates: true naive CD4+ T cells. The source is a man between 18 and 35 years old with type 1 diabetes.

Details on this clone: The same CDR3 is also encoded by other DNA sequences in this sample. V usage is TRBV28 and J usage is TRBJ1-2, with D possibly being TRBD1 (5 bases). Germline lookup yields CDR1 MDHEN and CDR2 SYDVKM. The V end lost 6 bases, the J end lost 3 bases, and 14 bases lay between the germline ends. The CDR3 contains 14 residues. CDR3 region: CASSSGQGDYGYTF. CDR3 DNA: TGTGCCAGCAGCTCGGGGCAGGGCGACTATGGCTACACCTTC.

This clone showed up just a few times. The gene calls are TRBV11-3 and TRBJ2-1; D unresolved. The CDR3 is 17 residues long. The germline V and J ends were trimmed by 4 bases and 2 bases, with 18 bases remaining between them. Germline CDR1 and CDR2: SGHNT and YENEEA. CDR3 amino acids: CASSSTVLGSPYNEQFF. For the CDR3, the DNA is TGTGCCAGCAGCTCGACGGTACTCGGAAGCCCCTACAATGAGCAGTTCTTC.

The genes are TRBV5-6 and TRBJ2-2, with 8 bases fitting TRBD2. After removal of 3 bases from V and 6 bases from J, the junction contained 10 bases not matched to a gene. CDR1 and CDR2 (germline): SGHDT, YYEEEE. This CDR3 spans 16 amino acids. CDR3 sequence: CASSYDGRGYAGELFF. CDR3 DNA sequence: TGTGCCAGCAGCTACGACGGGAGGGGATATGCCGGGGAGCTGTTTTTT.

This clone came up a few times. The chain employs TRBV6-5 and TRBJ2-7; D is possibly TRBD1 (6 bases). The germline V and J ends were trimmed by 4 bases and 5 bases, with 15 bases remaining between them. The CDR3 covers 14 residues. Per germline, CDR1 MNHEY and CDR2 SVGAGI. The CDR3 protein is CASSFLTGINEQYF. CDR3 bases: TGTGCCAGCAGTTTCCTCACAGGGATCAACGAGCAGTACTTC.

This clone turned up a few times. The chain has TRBV29-1 and TRBJ2-3, with TRBD2 matching 7 bases. The CDR3 runs 18 residues. From germline, CDR1 is SQVTM and CDR2 ANQGSEA. V was pared by 0 bases and J by 1 base, with 13 bases of the junction left unmatched. The CDR3 DNA is TGCAGCGTTGAAGATCGTATTTCAAGACTAGCCCGCACAGATACGCAGTATTTT. Translating it yields CSVEDRISRLARTDTQYF.

In nucleotides, the CDR3 is TGTGCCAGCACGAGACAGGGTCCCAATCAGCCCCAGCATTTT. Its translation is CASTRQGPNQPQHF. The rearrangement uses TRBV2 and TRBJ1-5; 7 nucleotides agree with TRBD1. After removal of 7 bases from V and 3 bases from J, the junction contained 6 bases not matched to a gene. Germline-derived CDR1 and CDR2 are SNHLY and FYNNEI. The CDR3 loop spans 14 amino acids.

The chain recombines TRBV6-6 with TRBJ2-3, with D tentatively TRBD1 (5 bases). V gave up 0 bases and J gave up 0 bases, with 10 bases separating them. The CDR3 has 16 amino acids. From germline, CDR1 is MNHNY and CDR2 SVGAGI (reference sequence). CDR3 residues: CASSYSKGLSTDTQYF. The CDR3 DNA follows: TGTGCCAGCAGTTACTCGAAGGGGCTCAGCACAGATACGCAGTATTTT.

This chain uses TRBV6-6 with TRBJ2-5, with TRBD1 matching over 7 bases. This CDR3 is built from 14 residues. CDR1 MNHNY and CDR2 SVGAGI come from the germline V gene (reference sequence). V trimming: 6 bases; J trimming: 2 bases; junction bases outside the gene matches: 6. CDR3 loop: CASSHRDRQETQYF. The CDR3, as DNA: TGTGCCAGCAGCCACCGGGACAGACAAGAGACCCAGTACTTC.

Written as DNA, the CDR3 is TGTGCCAGCAGTTCTGGGACTAGCGCCCAAGAGACCCAGTACTTC. It codes for CASSSGTSAQETQYF. The chain uses TRBV9 and TRBJ2-5; 10 bases agree with TRBD2. Germline trimming cut 5 bases from V and 1 base from J; bases unmatched to any gene: 5. This CDR3 region has 15 residues. In germline, CDR1 is SGDLS, CDR2 YYNGEE.

This clone appeared a few times. Within the sample, other DNA sequences also encode this same CDR3. The V gene is TRBV30, the J gene TRBJ2-5; D is undetermined. Germline loops: CDR1 GTSNPN, CDR2 SVGIG (reference sequence). V lost 0 bases, J lost 5 bases, and 4 bases lay in between. CDR3 length: 11 amino acids. The CDR3 nucleotides are TGTGCCTGGAGTGTCGTGGAGACCCAGTACTTC. This translates into CAWSVVETQYF.

This clone was seen only a few times. This rearrangement joins TRBV30 to TRBJ1-1, with D possibly matching TRBD1 (5 bases). This CDR3 contains 12 residues. The germline V and J ends were trimmed by 2 bases and 10 bases, with 14 bases remaining between them. From germline, CDR1 is GTSNPN and CDR2 SVGIG (reference sequence). The chain's CDR3 is CAWSNQEGRAFF. In DNA form, the CDR3 reads TGTGCCTGGAGTAATCAAGAGGGACGAGCTTTCTTT.

This clone occurred a few times. The CDR3: CASSIGTGDQETQYF. DNA for the CDR3: TGTGCCAGCAGTATAGGGACAGGTGATCAAGAGACCCAGTACTTC. The chain links TRBV28 to TRBJ2-5; TRBD1 agrees at 8 bases. J lost 2 bases, V lost 5 bases, and 7 bases had no gene match. CDR3 length: 15 amino acids. Per the germline V gene, CDR1 is MDHEN and CDR2 is SYDVKM.

This chain connects TRBV7-2 to TRBJ2-1, with 8 bases fitting TRBD2. J was trimmed by 9 bases and V by 5 bases; bases with no gene match: 12. CDR3 length equals 15 residues. In germline, CDR1 is SGHTA, CDR2 FQGNSA. The CDR3 DNA reads as TGTGCCAGCAGCCCCTTCACGGGGGGGTCGGGTGAGCAGTTCTTC. This translates into CASSPFTGGSGEQFF.

This clone was detected only a few times. The chain recombines TRBV29-1 with TRBJ1-5; D is unclear. V was shortened by 4 bases and J by 3 bases, with 7 bases between the two germline ends. Per germline, CDR1 SQVTM and CDR2 ANQGSEA. This CDR3 is 12 amino acids long. The CDR3 protein is CSVGSYNQPQHF. The CDR3, as DNA: TGCAGCGTTGGGTCGTACAATCAGCCCCAGCATTTT.

The V gene is TRBV28, the J gene TRBJ1-2; D not certain. The CDR3 loop spans 14 amino acids. The V end lost 3 bases, the J end lost 4 bases, and 12 bases lay between the germline ends. Germline CDR1 MDHEN, CDR2 SYDVKM. The chain's CDR3 is CASSFSPSPYGYTF. The CDR3 DNA reads as TGTGCCAGCAGTTTTTCCCCATCCCCCTATGGCTACACCTTC.

V usage is TRBV27 and J usage is TRBJ1-5, with D possibly being TRBD1 (6 bases). V gave up 6 bases and J gave up 0 bases, with 12 bases separating them. Looked up from germline, CDR1 is MNHEY and CDR2 is SMNVEV (reference sequence). The length of the CDR3 is 15 residues. The CDR3 DNA sequence: TGTGCCAGCAGACTAACAGGGACTAGCAATCAGCCCCAGCATTTT. It is translated as CASRLTGTSNQPQHF.